In this sample, the clone carrying this T cell receptor beta chain turned up many times. CDR1 LNHDA and CDR2 SQIVND come from the germline V gene (reference sequence). The V and J ends lost 8 bases and 8 bases, in that order; junction bases with no gene match: 1. This CDR3 contains 12 residues. Under the authors' procedure: From reference gene primer amplification, estimates of nucleated cell counts were derived. TCRdb keeps only in-frame clones here, not all; method: immunoSEQ multiplex PCR. V, J and clone size were drawn from that table, and D and trimming were deduced from the DNA. The table shows about 98,000 clones, with about 85% occurring only once. The sample is drawn from a study of blood T cell repertoires in COVID-19.

The source of this sequence is a woman older than 75 with acute or convalescent COVID-19. The source material was peripheral blood. The chain combines TRBV19 with TRBJ1-4; 11 positions match TRBD1. CDR3 bases: TGTGCCAGTGGACAGGGGGCGGAAAAACTGTTTTTT. It specifies CASGQGAEKLFF.